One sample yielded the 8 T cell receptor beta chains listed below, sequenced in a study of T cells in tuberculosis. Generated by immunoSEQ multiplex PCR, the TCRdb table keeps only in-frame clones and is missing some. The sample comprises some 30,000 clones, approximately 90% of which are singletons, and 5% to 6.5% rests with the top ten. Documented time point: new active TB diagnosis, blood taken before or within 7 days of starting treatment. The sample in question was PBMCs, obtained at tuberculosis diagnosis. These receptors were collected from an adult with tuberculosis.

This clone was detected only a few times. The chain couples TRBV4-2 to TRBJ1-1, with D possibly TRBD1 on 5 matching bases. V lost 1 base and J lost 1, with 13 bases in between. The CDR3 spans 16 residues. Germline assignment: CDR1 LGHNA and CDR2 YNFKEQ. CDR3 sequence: CASSQAAGPSNTEAFF. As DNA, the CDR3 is TGTGCCAGCAGCCAAGCAGCAGGGCCGTCGAACACTGAAGCTTTCTTT.

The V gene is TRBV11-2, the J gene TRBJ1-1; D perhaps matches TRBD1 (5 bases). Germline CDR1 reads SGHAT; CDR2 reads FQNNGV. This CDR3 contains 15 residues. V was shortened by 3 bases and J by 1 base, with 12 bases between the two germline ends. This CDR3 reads CASSFREAGNTEAFF. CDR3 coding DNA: TGTGCCAGCAGCTTCAGGGAGGCCGGGAACACTGAAGCTTTCTTT.

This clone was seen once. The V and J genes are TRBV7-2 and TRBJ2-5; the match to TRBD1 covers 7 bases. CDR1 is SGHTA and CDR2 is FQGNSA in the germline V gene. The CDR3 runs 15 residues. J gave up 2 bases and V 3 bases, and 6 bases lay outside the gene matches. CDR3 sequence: CASSLSWDRQETQYF. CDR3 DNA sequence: TGTGCCAGCAGCTTGTCTTGGGACAGACAAGAGACCCAGTACTTC. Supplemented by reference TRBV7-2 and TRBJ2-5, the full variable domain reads GAGVSQSPSNKVTEKGKDVELRCDPISGHTALYWYRQSLGQGLEFLIYFQGNSAPDKSGLPSDRFSAERTGGSVSTLTIQRTQQEDSAVYLCASSLSWDRQETQYFGPGTRLLVL.

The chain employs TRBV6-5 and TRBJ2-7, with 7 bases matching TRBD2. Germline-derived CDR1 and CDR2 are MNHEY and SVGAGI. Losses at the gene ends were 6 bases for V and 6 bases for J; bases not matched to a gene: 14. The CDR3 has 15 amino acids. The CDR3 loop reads CASSEITSARSEQYF. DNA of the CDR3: TGTGCCAGCAGCGAAATCACTAGCGCTCGGAGCGAGCAGTACTTC.

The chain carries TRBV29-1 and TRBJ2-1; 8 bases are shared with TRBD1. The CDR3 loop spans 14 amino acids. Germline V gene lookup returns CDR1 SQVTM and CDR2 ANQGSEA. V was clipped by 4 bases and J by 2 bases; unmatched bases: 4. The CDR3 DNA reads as TGCAGCGTTGTAAAGGACAGGGCCTACAATGAGCAGTTCTTC. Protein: CSVVKDRAYNEQFF.

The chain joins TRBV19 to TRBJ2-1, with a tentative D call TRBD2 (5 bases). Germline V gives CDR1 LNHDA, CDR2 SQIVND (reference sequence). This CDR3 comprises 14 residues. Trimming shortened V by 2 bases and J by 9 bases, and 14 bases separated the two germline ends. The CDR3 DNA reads TGTGCCAGTAGTATAACCGGGATGGGCGGTGAGCAGTTCTTC. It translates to CASSITGMGGEQFF. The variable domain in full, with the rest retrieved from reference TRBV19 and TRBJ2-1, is DGGITQSPKYLFRKEGQNVTLSCEQNLNHDAMYWYRQDPGQGLRLIYYSQIVNDFQKGDIAEGYSVSREKKESFPLTVTSAQKNPTAFYLCASSITGMGGEQFFGPGTRLTVL.

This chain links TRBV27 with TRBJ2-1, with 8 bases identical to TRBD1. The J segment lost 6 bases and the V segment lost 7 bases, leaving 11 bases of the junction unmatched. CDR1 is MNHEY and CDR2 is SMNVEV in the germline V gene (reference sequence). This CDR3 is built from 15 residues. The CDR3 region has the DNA TGTGCCAGCACCGCCGGCAGGGGGCTTTTCAATGAGCAGTTCTTC. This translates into CASTAGRGLFNEQFF.

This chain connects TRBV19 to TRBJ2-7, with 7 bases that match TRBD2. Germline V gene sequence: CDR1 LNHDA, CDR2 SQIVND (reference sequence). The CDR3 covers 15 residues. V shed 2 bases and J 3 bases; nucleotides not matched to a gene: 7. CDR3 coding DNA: TGTGCCAGTAGTATAAAGTTGCGGGAGAGCTACGAGCAGTACTTC. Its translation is CASSIKLRESYEQYF. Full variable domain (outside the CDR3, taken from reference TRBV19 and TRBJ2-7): DGGITQSPKYLFRKEGQNVTLSCEQNLNHDAMYWYRQDPGQGLRLIYYSQIVNDFQKGDIAEGYSVSREKKESFPLTVTSAQKNPTAFYLCASSIKLRESYEQYFGPGTRLTVT.